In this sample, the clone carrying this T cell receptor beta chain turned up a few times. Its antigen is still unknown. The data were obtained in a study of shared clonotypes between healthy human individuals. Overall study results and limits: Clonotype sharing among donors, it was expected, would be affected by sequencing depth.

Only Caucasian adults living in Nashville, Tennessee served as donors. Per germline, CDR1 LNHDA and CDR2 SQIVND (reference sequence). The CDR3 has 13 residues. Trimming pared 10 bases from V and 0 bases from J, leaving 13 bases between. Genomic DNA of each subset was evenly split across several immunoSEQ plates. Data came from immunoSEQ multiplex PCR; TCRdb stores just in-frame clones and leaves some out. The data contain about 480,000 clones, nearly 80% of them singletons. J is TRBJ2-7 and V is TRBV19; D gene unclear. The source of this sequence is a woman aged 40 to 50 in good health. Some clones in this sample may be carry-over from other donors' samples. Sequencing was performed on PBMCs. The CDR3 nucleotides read TGTGCCACCAAGACCCCCAGCTCCTACGAGCAGTACTTC. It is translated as CATKTPSSYEQYF.